The rows below give T cell receptor beta chains drawn from one sample of a study of T-cell memory formation after mild COVID-19. Via MiXCR, TCRdb re-called the 5' RACE reads, giving one row per CDR3 protein. This repertoire shows 250,000 to 300,000 distinct CDR3 sequences, about 17% found once; its top ten account for roughly 20%. What was sequenced was PBMCs or a T cell subset sorted from them (not recorded which). The origin of the receptors is a young man who had mild COVID-19 (a few samples of this study predate the infection). Cell type and time point are not known. CDR3s include the opening cysteine and the closing phenylalanine or tryptophan. The D gene is left open where the match is weak. Part of the rows lack a size; the others show once, few, many or a class for expanded clones.

CDR3aa,abundance,d_gene,j_gene,v_gene
CASRLRQEAFF,many,-,TRBJ1-1,TRBV7-9
CASTRLSYNSPLHF,few,-,TRBJ1-6,TRBV27
CASSQAQTRSDTQYF,few,-,TRBJ2-3,TRBV4-2
CASSTRTGFGELFF,few,TRBD1,TRBJ2-2,TRBV7-6
CATSETDRTGRGEQFF,once,-,TRBJ2-1,TRBV24-1
CASSLTGGGADEQFF,-,TRBD2,TRBJ2-1,TRBV7-3
CASSYGGPNEQFF,-,-,TRBJ2-1,TRBV6-2/TRBV6-3
CSARARQGAEETQYF,many,TRBD1,TRBJ2-5,TRBV20-1
CASSGTGGRGSYEQYF,few,TRBD1,TRBJ2-7,TRBV9
CASSLTAAGGTDTQYF,-,-,TRBJ2-3,TRBV18
CASSFGNTEAFF,many,-,TRBJ1-1,TRBV7-3
CSARRIAGGYEQYF,few,TRBD2,TRBJ2-7,TRBV20-1
CASSSDRVGTEAFF,-,-,TRBJ1-1,TRBV5-1
CASSWGLGNNEQFF,few,TRBD2,TRBJ2-1,TRBV7-7
CASSLELVSGANVLTF,-,-,TRBJ2-6,TRBV11-2
CASSSPGTGGIYEQYF,-,TRBD1,TRBJ2-7,TRBV7-9
CASSLGTARYTQYF,few,TRBD1,TRBJ2-3,TRBV6-5
CATRSDGNTEAFF,-,-,TRBJ1-1,TRBV15
CASSLGSNTYGYTF,few,-,TRBJ1-2,TRBV7-6
CASSLRGTTRTDNSPLHF,many,-,TRBJ1-6,TRBV5-1
CASSPKSGQGNQPQHF,-,-,TRBJ1-5,TRBV3-2
CASSQDMDRGYEQYF,many,TRBD1,TRBJ2-7,TRBV4-3
CASSYTGVLDGELFF,-,TRBD1,TRBJ2-2,TRBV6-5
CASSPVRGELFF,-,-,TRBJ2-2,TRBV7-2
CASSLMGQQETQYF,many,TRBD1,TRBJ2-5,TRBV5-5
CASSYRDRDTQYF,many,-,TRBJ2-3,TRBV5-1
CASSFGTSGELFF,-,-,TRBJ2-2,TRBV5-6
CASSTGDDTQYF,-,TRBD1,TRBJ2-5,TRBV9
CATSRGNSLNTEAFF,many,-,TRBJ1-1,TRBV15
CASSQRLTGRRGGELFF,-,-,TRBJ2-2,TRBV7-9
CASSGASGHGVQYF,few,TRBD2,TRBJ2-7,TRBV3-1